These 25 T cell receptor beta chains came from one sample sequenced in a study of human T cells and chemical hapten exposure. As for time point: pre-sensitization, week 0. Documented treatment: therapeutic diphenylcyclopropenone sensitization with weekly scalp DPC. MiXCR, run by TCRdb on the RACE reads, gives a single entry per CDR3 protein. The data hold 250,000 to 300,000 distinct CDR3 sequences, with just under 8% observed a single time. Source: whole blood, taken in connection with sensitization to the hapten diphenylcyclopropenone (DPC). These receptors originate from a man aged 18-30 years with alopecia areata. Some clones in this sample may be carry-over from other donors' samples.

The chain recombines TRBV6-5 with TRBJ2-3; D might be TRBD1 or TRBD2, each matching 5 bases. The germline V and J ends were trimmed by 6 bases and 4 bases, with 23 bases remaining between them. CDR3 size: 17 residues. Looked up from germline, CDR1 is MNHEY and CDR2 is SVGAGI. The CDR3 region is CASRAEGQREFPDTQYF. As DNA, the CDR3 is TGTGCCAGCAGGGCCGAGGGGCAAAGGGAGTTCCCAGATACGCAGTATTTT.

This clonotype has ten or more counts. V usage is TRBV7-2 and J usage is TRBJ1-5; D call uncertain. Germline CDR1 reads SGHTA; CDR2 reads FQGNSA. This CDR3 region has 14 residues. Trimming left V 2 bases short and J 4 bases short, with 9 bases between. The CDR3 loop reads CASSLRRTNQPQHF. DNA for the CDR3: TGTGCCAGCAGCTTACGGCGGACTAATCAGCCCCAGCATTTT.

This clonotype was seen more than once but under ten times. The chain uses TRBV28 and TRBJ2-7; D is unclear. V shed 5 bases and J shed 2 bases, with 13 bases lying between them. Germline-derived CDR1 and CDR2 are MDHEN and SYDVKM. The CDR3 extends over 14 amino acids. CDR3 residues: CASSRFPLPYEQYF. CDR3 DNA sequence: TGTGCCAGCAGTCGTTTCCCCCTACCCTACGAGCAGTACTTC.

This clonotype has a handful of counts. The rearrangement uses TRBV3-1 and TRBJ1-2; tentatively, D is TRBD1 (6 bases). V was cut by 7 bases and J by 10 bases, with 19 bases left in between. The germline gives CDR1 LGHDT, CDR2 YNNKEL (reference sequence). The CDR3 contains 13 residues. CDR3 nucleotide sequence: TGTGCCAGCACCGCAAGGGGCAGGACAGACTACACCTTC. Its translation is CASTARGRTDYTF.

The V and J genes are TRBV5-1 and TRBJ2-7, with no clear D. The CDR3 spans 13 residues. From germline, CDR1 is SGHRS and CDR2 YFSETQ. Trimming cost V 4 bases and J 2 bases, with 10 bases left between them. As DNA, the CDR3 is TGCGCCAGCAGCGTACAGTCGCCCTACGAGCAGTACTTC. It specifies CASSVQSPYEQYF. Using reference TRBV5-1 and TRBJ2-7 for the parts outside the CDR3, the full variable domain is KAGVTQTPRYLIKTRGQQVTLSCSPISGHRSVSWYQQTPGQGLQFLFEYFSETQRNKGNFPGRFSGRQFSNSRSEMNVSTLELGDSALYLCASSVQSPYEQYFGPGTRLTVT.

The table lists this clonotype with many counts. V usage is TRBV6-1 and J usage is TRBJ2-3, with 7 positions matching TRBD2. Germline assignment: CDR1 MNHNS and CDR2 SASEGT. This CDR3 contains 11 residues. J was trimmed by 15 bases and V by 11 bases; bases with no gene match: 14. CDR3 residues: CAGLSGARAYF. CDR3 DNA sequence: TGTGCCGGATTAAGCGGGGCTAGGGCATATTTT.

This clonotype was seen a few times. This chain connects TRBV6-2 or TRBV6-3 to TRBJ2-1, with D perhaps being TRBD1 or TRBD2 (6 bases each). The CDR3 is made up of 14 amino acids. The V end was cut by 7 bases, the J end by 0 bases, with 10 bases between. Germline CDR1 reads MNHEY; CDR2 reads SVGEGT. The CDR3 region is CASIGGSSYNEQFF. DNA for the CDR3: TGTGCCAGCATAGGGGGGAGCTCCTACAATGAGCAGTTCTTC.

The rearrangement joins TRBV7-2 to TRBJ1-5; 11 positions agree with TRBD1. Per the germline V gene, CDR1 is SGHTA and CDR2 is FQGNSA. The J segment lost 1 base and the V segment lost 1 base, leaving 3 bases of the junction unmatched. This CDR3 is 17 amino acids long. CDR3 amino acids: CASSLDGTGGSNQPQHF. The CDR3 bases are TGTGCCAGCAGCTTAGATGGGACAGGGGGGAGCAATCAGCCCCAGCATTTT.

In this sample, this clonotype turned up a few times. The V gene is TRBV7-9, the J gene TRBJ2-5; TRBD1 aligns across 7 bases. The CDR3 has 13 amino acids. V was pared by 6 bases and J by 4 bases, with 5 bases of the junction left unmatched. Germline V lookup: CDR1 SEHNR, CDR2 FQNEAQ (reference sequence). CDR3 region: CASSGRGRETQYF. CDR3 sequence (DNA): TGTGCCAGCAGTGGAAGGGGGCGAGAGACCCAGTACTTC. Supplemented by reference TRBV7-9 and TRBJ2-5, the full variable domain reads DTGVSQNPRHKITKRGQNVTFRCDPISEHNRLYWYRQTLGQGPEFLTYFQNEAQLEKSRLLSDRFSAERPKGSFSTLEIQRTEQGDSAMYLCASSGRGRETQYFGPGTRLLVL.

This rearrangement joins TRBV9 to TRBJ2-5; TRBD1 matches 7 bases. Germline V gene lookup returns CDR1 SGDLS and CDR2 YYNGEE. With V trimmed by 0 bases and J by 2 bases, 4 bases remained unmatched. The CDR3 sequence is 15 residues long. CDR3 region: CASSVAPTGQETQYF. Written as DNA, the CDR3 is TGTGCCAGCAGCGTAGCTCCGACAGGGCAAGAGACCCAGTACTTC.

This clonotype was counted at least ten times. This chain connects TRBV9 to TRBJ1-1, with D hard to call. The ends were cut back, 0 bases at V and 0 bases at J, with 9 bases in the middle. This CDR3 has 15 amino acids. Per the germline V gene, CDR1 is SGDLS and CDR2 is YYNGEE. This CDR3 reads CASSVDPAMNTEAFF. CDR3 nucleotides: TGTGCCAGCAGCGTAGACCCAGCCATGAACACTGAAGCTTTCTTT.

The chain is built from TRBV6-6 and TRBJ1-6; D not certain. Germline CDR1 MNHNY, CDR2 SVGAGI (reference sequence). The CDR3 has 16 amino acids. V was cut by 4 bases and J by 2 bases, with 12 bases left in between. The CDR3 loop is CASSSAGTAYNSPLHF. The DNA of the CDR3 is TGTGCCAGCAGTTCCGCCGGAACCGCCTATAATTCACCCCTCCACTTT.

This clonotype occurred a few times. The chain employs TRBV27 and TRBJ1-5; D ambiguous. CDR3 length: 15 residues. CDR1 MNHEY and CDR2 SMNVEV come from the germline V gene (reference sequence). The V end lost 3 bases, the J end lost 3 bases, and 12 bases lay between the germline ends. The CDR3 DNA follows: TGTGCCAGCAGTTTGGTCGGAAGTCCCAATCAGCCCCAGCATTTT. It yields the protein CASSLVGSPNQPQHF.

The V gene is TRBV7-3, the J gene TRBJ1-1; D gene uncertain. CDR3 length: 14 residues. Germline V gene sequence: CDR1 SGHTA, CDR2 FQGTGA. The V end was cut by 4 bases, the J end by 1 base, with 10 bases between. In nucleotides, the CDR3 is TGTGCCAGCAGCTCCCACCCTCGGAACACTGAAGCTTTCTTT. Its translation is CASSSHPRNTEAFF.

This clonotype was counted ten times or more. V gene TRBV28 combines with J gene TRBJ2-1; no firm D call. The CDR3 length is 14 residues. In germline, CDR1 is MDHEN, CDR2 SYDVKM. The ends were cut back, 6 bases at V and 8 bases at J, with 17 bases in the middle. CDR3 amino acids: CASSYIPIGHEQFF. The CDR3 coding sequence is TGTGCCAGCAGCTACATCCCTATTGGGCATGAGCAGTTCTTC.

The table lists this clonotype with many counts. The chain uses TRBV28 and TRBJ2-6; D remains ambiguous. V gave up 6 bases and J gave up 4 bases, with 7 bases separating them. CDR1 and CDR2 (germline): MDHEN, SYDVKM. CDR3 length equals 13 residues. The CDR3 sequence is CASRLSGANVLTF. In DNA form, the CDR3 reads TGTGCCAGCAGGCTCTCCGGGGCCAACGTCCTGACTTTC.

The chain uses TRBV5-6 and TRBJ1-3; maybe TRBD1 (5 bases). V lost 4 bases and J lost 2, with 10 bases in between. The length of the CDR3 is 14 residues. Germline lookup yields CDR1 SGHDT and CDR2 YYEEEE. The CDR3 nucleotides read TGTGCCAGCAGCACCGTGGGGCCTGGAAACACCATATATTTT. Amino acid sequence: CASSTVGPGNTIYF.

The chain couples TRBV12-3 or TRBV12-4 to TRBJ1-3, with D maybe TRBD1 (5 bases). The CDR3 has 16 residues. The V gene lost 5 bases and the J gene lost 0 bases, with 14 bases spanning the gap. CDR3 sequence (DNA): TGTGCCAGCAGTAACCAGGGTATAGGCTCTGGAAACACCATATATTTT. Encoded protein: CASSNQGIGSGNTIYF.

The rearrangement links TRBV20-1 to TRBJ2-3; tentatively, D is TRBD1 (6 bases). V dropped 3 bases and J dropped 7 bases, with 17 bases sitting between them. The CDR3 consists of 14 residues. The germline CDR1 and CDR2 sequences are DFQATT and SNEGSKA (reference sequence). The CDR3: CSASSSGAMNTQYF. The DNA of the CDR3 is TGCAGTGCTAGTTCGTCAGGGGCAATGAATACGCAGTATTTT.

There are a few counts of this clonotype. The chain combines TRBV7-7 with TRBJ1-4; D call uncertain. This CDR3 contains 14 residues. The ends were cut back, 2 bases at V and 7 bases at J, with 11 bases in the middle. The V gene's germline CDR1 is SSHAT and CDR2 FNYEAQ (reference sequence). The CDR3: CASSLNGLGEKLFF. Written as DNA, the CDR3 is TGTGCCAGCAGCTTAAACGGGTTGGGTGAAAAACTGTTTTTT.

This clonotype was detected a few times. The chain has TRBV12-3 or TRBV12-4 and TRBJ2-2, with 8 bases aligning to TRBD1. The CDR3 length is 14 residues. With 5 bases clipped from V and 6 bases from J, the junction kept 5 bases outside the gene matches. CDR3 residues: CASSPWTGSGELFF. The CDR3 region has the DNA TGTGCCAGCAGTCCCTGGACAGGGTCCGGGGAGCTGTTTTTT.

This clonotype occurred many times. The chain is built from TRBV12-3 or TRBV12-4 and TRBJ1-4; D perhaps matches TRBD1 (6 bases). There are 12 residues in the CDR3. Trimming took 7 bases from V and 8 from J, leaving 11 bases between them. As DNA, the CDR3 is TGTGCCAGCAAACGGGACATCGAAAAACTGTTTTTT. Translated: CASKRDIEKLFF.

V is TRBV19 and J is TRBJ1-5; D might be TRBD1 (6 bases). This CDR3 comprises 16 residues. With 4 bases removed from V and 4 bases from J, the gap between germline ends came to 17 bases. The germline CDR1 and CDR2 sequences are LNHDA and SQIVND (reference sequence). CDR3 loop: CASSTQGLVVNQPQHF. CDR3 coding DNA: TGTGCCAGTAGTACTCAGGGGCTCGTGGTTAATCAGCCCCAGCATTTT.

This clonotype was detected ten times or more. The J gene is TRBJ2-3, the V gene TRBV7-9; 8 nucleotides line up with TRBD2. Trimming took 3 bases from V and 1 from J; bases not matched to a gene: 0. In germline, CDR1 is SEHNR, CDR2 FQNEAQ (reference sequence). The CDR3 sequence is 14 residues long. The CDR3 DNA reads TGTGCCAGCAGCTTTAGCGGGGGCACAGATACGCAGTATTTT. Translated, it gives CASSFSGGTDTQYF.

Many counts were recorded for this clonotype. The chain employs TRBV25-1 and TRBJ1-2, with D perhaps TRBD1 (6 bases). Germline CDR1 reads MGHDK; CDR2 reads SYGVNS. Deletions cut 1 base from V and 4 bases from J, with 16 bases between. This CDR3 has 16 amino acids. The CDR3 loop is CASSELSTGNLYGYTF. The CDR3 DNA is TGTGCCAGCAGTGAATTGTCTACAGGGAACCTCTATGGCTACACCTTC.